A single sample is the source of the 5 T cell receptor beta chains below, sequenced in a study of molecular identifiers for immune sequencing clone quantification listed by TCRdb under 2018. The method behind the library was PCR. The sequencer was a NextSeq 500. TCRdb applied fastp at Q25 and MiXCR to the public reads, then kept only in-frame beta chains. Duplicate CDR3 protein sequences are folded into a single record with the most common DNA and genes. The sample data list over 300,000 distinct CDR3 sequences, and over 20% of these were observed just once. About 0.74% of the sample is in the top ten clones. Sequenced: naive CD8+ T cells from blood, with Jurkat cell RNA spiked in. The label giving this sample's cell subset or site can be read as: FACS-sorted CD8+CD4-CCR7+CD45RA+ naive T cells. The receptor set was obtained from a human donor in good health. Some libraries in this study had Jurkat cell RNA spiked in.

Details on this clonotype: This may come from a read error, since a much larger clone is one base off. The CDR3 is CASSEDHVHSYEQYF. CDR3 DNA: TGTGCCAGCAGCGAGGACCACGTTCACTCCTACGAGCAGTACTTC. The rearrangement links TRBV14 to TRBJ2-7; D ambiguous. The germline V gene has CDR1 SGHDN and CDR2 FVKESK. This CDR3 region has 15 residues. Trimming left V 5 bases short and J 0 bases short, with 14 bases between.

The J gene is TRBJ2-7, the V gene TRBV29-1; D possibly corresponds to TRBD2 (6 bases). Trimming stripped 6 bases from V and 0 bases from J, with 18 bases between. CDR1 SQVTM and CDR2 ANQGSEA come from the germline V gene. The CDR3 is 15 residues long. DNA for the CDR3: TGCAGCGTCCATATTTCTAGCGAAAGCTCCTACGAGCAGTACTTC. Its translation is CSVHISSESSYEQYF.

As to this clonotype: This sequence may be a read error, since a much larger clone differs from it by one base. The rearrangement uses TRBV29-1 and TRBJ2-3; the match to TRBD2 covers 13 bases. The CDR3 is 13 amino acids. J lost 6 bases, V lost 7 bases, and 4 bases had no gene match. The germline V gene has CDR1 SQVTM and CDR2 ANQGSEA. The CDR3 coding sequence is TGCAGCGCGGGACTAGCGGGGATGGATACGCAGTATTTT. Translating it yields CSAGLAGMDTQYF.

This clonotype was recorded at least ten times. The CDR3 reads CASSIVSGREQFF. In nucleotides, the CDR3 is TGTGCCAGTAGTATCGTCAGTGGGAGGGAGCAGTTCTTC. This chain joins TRBV19 and TRBJ2-1, with D maybe TRBD2 (6 bases). CDR1 is LNHDA, CDR2 SQIVND, per germline (reference sequence). This CDR3 region has 13 residues. With 3 bases removed from V and 10 bases from J, the gap between germline ends came to 13 bases.

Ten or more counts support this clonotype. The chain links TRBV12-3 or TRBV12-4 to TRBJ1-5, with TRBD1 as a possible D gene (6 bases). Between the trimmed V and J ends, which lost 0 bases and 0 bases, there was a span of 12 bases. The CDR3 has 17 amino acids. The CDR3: CASSLARGTYSNQPQHF. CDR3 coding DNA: TGTGCCAGCAGTTTAGCTCGCGGGACATATAGCAATCAGCCCCAGCATTTT.